This T cell receptor (beta chain) was identified during a study of PD-L1 blockade in urothelial cancer. Study-wide context: Patients previously received 0 to 3 chemotherapy regimens. Findings and limits, study-wide: Patients with durable benefit had greater blood expansion of tumor-associated TCR clones 3 weeks into treatment. Patients with below-median pretreatment blood clonality survived longer.

Synthetic templates analogous to TCR were spiked into all PCRs individually. The data were produced by immunoSEQ multiplex PCR, yet TCRdb's version contains in-frame clones alone and is incomplete. The repertoire includes approximately 50,000 clones, around 84% of them detected once, and approximately 3% sits in the top ten. Time point described: pretreatment peripheral blood. Points on this clone: Its antigen is currently unknown.

V gave up 3 bases and J gave up 6 bases, with 10 bases separating them. Germline assignment: CDR1 SGHRS and CDR2 YFSETQ. The CDR3 extends over 12 amino acids. This material consisted of PBMCs, taken around atezolizumab (anti-PD-L1) treatment. V gene TRBV5-1 combines with J gene TRBJ2-7, with a tentative D call TRBD1 (5 bases). The sequence was collected from a man aged 65 to 85 with urothelial cancer. CDR3 nucleotides: TGCGCCAGCAGCTCCCAGGGTAGCGAGCAGTACTTC. Translated, it gives CASSSQGSEQYF.